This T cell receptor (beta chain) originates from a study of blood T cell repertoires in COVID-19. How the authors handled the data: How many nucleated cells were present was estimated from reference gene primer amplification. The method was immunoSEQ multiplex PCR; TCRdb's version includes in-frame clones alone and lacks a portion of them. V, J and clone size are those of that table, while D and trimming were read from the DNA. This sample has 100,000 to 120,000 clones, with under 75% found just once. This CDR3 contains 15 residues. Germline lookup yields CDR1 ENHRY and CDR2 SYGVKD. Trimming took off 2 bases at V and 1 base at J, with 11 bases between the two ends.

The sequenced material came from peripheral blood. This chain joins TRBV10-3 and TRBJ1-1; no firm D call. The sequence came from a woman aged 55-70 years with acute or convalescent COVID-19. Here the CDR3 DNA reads TGTGCCATCAGTGAGGGCGGAACGAGGAACACTGAAGCTTTCTTT. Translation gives CAISEGGTRNTEAFF.